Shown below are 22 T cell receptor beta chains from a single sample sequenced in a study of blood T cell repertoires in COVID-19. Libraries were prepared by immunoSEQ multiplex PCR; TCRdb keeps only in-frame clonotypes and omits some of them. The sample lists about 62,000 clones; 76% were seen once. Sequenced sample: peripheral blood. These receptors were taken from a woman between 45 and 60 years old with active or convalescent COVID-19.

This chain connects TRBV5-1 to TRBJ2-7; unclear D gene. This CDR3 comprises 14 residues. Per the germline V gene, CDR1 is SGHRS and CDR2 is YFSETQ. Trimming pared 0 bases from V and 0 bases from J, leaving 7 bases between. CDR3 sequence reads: CASSLADLSYEQYF. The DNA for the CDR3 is TGCGCCAGCAGCTTGGCAGATCTCTCCTACGAGCAGTACTTC.

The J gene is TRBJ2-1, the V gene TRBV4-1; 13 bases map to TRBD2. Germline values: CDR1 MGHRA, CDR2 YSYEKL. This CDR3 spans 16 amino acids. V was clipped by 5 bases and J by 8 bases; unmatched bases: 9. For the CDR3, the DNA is TGCGCCAGCAGCTCATACACTAGCGGGAGGGAGGATGAGCAGTTCTTC. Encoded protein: CASSSYTSGREDEQFF.

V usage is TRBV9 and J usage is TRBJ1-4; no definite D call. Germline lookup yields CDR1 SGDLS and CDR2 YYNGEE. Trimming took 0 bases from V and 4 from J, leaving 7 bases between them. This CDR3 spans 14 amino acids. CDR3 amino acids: CASSVAQDNEKLFF. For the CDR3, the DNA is TGTGCCAGCAGCGTAGCCCAGGATAATGAAAAACTGTTTTTT.

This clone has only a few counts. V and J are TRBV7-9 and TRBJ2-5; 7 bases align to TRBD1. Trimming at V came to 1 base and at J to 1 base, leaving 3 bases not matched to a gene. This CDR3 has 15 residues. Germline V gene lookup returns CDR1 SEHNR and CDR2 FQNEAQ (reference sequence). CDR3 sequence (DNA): TGTGCCAGCAGCTTAGGGTCAGGGGGCCAAGAGACCCAGTACTTC. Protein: CASSLGSGGQETQYF.

The CDR3 spells CASSIAGRFGNEQFF. Written as DNA, the CDR3 is TGTGCCAGTAGTATAGCCGGGAGGTTTGGCAATGAGCAGTTCTTC. The genes are TRBV19 and TRBJ2-1; 7 bases agree with TRBD2. Germline trimming cut 1 base from V and 6 bases from J; bases unmatched to any gene: 6. Germline V gene lookup returns CDR1 LNHDA and CDR2 SQIVND (reference sequence). This CDR3 has 15 amino acids.

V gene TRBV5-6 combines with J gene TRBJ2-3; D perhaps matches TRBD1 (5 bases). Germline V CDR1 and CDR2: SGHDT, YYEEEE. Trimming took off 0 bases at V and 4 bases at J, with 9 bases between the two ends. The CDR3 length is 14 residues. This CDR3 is CASSLEVGPDTQYF. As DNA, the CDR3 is TGTGCCAGCAGCTTGGAGGTGGGGCCAGATACGCAGTATTTT.

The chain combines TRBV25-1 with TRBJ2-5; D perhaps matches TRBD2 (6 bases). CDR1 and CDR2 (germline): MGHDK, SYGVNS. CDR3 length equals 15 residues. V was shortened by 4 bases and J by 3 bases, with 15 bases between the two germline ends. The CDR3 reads CASSGGVLGEETQYF. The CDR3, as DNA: TGTGCCAGCAGTGGGGGGGTGTTAGGGGAAGAGACCCAGTACTTC.

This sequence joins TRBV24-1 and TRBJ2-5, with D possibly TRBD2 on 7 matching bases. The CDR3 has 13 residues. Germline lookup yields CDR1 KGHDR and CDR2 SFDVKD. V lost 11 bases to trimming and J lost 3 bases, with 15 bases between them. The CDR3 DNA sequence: TGTGCCAGTAGCACGGGGGGCGAAGAGACCCAGTACTTC. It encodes CASSTGGEETQYF.

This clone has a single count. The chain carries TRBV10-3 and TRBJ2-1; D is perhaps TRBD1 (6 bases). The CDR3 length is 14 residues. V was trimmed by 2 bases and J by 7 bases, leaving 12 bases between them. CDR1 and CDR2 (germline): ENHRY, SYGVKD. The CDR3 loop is CAISEGGRGNEQFF. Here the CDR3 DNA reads TGTGCCATCAGTGAGGGCGGCAGGGGTAATGAGCAGTTCTTC.

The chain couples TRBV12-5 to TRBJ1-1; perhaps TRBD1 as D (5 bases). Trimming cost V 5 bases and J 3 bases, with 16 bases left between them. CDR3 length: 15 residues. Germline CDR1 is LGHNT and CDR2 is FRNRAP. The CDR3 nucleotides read TGTGCTAGTGGTCCCCTGACAGACGGGTACACTGAAGCTTTCTTT. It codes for CASGPLTDGYTEAFF.

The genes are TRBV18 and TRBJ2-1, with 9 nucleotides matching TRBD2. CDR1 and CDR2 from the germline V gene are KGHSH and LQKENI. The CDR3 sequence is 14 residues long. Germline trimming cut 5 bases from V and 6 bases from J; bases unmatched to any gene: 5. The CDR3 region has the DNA TGTGCCAGCTCAGGGCGGGAGGGCTTCAATGAGCAGTTCTTC. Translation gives CASSGREGFNEQFF.

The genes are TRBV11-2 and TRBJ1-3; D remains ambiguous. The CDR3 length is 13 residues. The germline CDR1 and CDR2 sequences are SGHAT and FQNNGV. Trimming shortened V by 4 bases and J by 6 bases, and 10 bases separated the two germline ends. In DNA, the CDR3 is TGTGCCAGCAGCTCCGGACTGCAAAACACCATATATTTT. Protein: CASSSGLQNTIYF. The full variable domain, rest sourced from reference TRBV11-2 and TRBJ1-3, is EAGVAQSPRYKIIEKRQSVAFWCNPISGHATLYWYQQILGQGPKLLIQFQNNGVVDDSQLPKDRFSAERLKGVDSTLKIQPAKLEDSAVYLCASSSGLQNTIYFGEGSWLTVV.

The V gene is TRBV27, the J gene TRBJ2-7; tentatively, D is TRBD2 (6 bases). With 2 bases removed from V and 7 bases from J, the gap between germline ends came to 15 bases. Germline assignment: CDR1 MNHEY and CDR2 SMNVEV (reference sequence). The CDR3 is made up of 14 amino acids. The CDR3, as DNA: TGTGCCAGCAGTTTAAGCCCAGGGAGGAGGGAGCAGTACTTC. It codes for CASSLSPGRREQYF.

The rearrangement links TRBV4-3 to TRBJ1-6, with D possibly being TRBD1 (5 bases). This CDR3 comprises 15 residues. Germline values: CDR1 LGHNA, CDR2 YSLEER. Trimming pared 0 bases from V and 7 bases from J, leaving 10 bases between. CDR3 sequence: CASSQDGRVNSPLHF. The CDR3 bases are TGCGCCAGCAGCCAAGACGGCAGGGTAAATTCACCCCTCCACTTT.

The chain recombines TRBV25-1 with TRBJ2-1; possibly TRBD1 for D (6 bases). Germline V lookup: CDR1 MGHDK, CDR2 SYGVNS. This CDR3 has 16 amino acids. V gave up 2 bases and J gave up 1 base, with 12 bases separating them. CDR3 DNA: TGTGCCAGCAGTGAAGGGGGCCGGATATCCTACAATGAGCAGTTCTTC. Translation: CASSEGGRISYNEQFF.

The CDR3 sequence is CASSPGTGGLQPQHF. CDR3 nucleotide sequence: TGTGCCAGCTCACCCGGGACAGGGGGCCTGCAGCCCCAGCATTTT. V usage is TRBV18 and J usage is TRBJ1-5; 12 bases agree with TRBD1. This CDR3 region has 15 residues. The V segment lost 3 bases and the J segment 7 bases; nucleotides outside the gene matches: 4. Germline CDR1 is KGHSH and CDR2 is LQKENI.

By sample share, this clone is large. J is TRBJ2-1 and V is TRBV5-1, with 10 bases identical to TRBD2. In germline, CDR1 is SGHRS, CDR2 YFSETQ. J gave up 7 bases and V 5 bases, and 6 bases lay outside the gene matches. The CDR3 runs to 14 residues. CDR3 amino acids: CASRATSGPNEQFF. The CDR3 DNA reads TGCGCCAGCAGAGCGACTAGCGGGCCTAATGAGCAGTTCTTC.

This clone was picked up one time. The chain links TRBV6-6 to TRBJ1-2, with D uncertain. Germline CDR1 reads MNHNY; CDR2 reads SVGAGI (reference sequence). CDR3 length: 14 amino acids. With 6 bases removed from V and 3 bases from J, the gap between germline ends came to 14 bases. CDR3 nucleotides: TGTGCCAGCAGCCGACACACCGCTTACTATGGCTACACCTTC. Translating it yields CASSRHTAYYGYTF.

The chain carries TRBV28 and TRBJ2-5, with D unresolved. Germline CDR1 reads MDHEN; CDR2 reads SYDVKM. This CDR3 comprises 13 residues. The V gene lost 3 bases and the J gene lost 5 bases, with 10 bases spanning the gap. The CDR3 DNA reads TGTGCCAGCAGTTTCCCGACTCCCGAGACCCAGTACTTC. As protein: CASSFPTPETQYF.

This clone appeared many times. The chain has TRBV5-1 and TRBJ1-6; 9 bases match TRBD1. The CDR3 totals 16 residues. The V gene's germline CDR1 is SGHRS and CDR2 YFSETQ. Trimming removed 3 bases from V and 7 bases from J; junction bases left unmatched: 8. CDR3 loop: CASSWGQGISNSPLHF. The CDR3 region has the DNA TGCGCCAGCAGCTGGGGACAGGGTATATCAAATTCACCCCTCCACTTT.

The CDR3 region has the DNA TGTGCCAGCAGTCCGCCGGCTAGCGGGAATTACAATGAGCAGTTCTTC. Translated: CASSPPASGNYNEQFF. This chain links TRBV27 with TRBJ2-1; the match to TRBD2 covers 9 bases. Germline V gene lookup returns CDR1 MNHEY and CDR2 SMNVEV (reference sequence). J lost 4 bases, V lost 5 bases, and 9 bases had no gene match. The CDR3 loop spans 16 amino acids.

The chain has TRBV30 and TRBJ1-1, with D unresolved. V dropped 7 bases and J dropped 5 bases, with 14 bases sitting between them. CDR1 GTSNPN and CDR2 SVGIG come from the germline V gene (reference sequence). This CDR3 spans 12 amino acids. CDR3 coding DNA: TGTGCCTACTACGGCAGAAGGACTGAAGCTTTCTTT. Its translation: CAYYGRRTEAFF.